Listed here is a single TCR beta chain. CDR3 length: 14 amino acids. V lost 4 bases, J lost 4 bases, and 6 bases stayed unmatched. The germline V gene encodes CDR1 SGHDN and CDR2 FVKESK. These data are taken from a study of blood T cell repertoires in COVID-19. Only in-frame clones appear in the TCRdb table, and some are missing; sequencing was by immunoSEQ multiplex PCR. The data contain under 130,000 clones, 84% of them singletons. The V and J genes are TRBV14 and TRBJ1-2, with 7 bases matching TRBD1. This TCR was recovered from a human donor in a cohort sampled during active COVID-19. What was sequenced was peripheral blood. The CDR3 DNA sequence: TGTGCCAGCAGCCGCACGGGACAGAGCTATGGCTACACCTTC. As protein: CASSRTGQSYGYTF.